This TCR beta chain was profiled in a study of Graves' ophthalmopathy and Graves' hyperthyroidism. About the study: Peripheral blood sampling preceded any treatment and occurred at initial diagnosis.

V was cut by 7 bases and J by 2 bases, with 18 bases left in between. The CDR3 has 15 residues. The germline V gene encodes CDR1 MDHEN and CDR2 SYDVKM. Physicians reached a diagnosis by relying on clinical symptoms, serum thyroxine, TRAb, thyroid ultrasound and orbital computed tomography. Amplified TCR beta CDR3 regions were obtained using RNA transcripts as template. HTBI primers primed a first-round RT-PCR, and a second-round multiplex PCR followed. TCRdb processed the multiplex PCR reads anew with MiXCR; each CDR3 protein has one entry. The sample lists hundreds of thousands of distinct CDR3 sequences, 40% to 50% seen once, with around 43% in the top ten. This clonotype was seen only a few times.

Material: peripheral blood. The genes are TRBV28 and TRBJ2-7, with TRBD2 as a possible D gene (6 bases). The sequence was obtained from an adult man with Graves' ophthalmopathy. This chain's CDR3 is CASTNQWEDAYEQYF. CDR3 DNA sequence: TGTGCCAGCACCAACCAGTGGGAGGATGCCTACGAGCAGTACTTC.